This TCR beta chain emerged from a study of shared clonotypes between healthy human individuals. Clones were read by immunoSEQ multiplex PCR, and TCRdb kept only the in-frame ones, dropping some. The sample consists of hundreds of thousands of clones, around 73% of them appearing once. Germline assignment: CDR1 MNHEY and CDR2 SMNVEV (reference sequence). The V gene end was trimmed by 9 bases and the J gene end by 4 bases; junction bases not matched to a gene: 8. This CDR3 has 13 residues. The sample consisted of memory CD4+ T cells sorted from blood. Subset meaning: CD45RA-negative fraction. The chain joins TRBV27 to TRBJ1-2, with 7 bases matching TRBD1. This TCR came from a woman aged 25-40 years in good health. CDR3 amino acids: CASRGGDLYGYTF. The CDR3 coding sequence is TGTGCCAGTAGAGGGGGCGACCTCTATGGCTACACCTTC.